Listed here are 8 T cell receptor beta chains from one sample, sequenced in a study of cytomegalovirus exposure and HLA in healthy donors. The primer mix had 60 Vbeta and 13 Jbeta primers. Sequencing used immunoSEQ multiplex PCR; TCRdb keeps in-frame clones, though not all of them. In the table there are 150,000 to 200,000 clones, approximately 70% of which are singletons. The sequenced sample consisted of PBMCs. The source of these receptors is a man between 18 and 35 years old in good health and CMV-seropositive.

This rearrangement joins TRBV7-8 to TRBJ2-3, with TRBD2 matching over 7 bases. Germline-derived CDR1 and CDR2 are SGHVS and FQNEAQ. With 5 bases clipped from V and 0 bases from J, the junction kept 11 bases outside the gene matches. CDR3 length equals 17 residues. CDR3 residues: CASSPREGLLSTDTQYF. The CDR3 nucleotides are TGTGCCAGCAGCCCTAGGGAGGGGCTTCTTAGCACAGATACGCAGTATTTT.

This clone was observed once. At the DNA level, this CDR3 is encoded by other sequences in the same sample as well. This sequence joins TRBV5-1 and TRBJ2-3; 10 nucleotides agree with TRBD2. Per the germline V gene, CDR1 is SGHRS and CDR2 is YFSETQ. There are 15 residues in the CDR3. V shed 0 bases, J shed 4 bases, and the junction held 2 bases outside the gene matches. The DNA for the CDR3 is TGCGCCAGCAGCTTGGGGCTAGCGGGGGCAGATACGCAGTATTTT. It specifies CASSLGLAGADTQYF.

The chain is built from TRBV25-1 and TRBJ2-2; 8 nucleotides match TRBD1. The V gene end was trimmed by 3 bases and the J gene end by 4 bases; junction bases not matched to a gene: 4. Germline values: CDR1 MGHDK, CDR2 SYGVNS. CDR3 size: 15 residues. CDR3 DNA: TGTGCCAGCAGTGAGTGGGGACAGGCCACCGGGGAGCTGTTTTTT. This translates into CASSEWGQATGELFF.

This chain links TRBV6-1 with TRBJ2-7, with 7 bases identical to TRBD2. The germline V gene encodes CDR1 MNHNS and CDR2 SASEGT. Trimming at V came to 8 bases and at J to 4 bases, leaving 5 bases not matched to a gene. The CDR3 covers 12 residues. CDR3 residues: CASLGLRYEQYV. The CDR3, as DNA: TGTGCCAGCTTGGGACTACGGTACGAGCAGTACGTC.

The chain has TRBV11-3 and TRBJ2-7, with 12 bases matching TRBD2. Germline V gene data show CDR1 as SGHNT and CDR2 as YENEEA. V was clipped by 5 bases and J by 2 bases; unmatched bases: 4. The CDR3 is made up of 15 amino acids. The CDR3 region is CASSQLAGGPYEQYV. The CDR3 region has the DNA TGTGCCAGCAGCCAACTAGCGGGAGGTCCCTACGAGCAGTACGTC.

This sequence joins TRBV25-1 and TRBJ2-1, with D possibly matching TRBD1 (5 bases). The germline V gene encodes CDR1 MGHDK and CDR2 SYGVNS. The CDR3 has 15 residues. Trimming left V 2 bases short and J 6 bases short, with 14 bases between. The CDR3 here is CASSEARRQPNEQFF. CDR3 nucleotides: TGTGCCAGCAGTGAAGCCAGAAGACAGCCCAATGAGCAGTTCTTC.

The CDR3 DNA reads as TGTGCCAGCAGCCCTGAGCACGTCTATGGCTACACCTTC. As protein: CASSPEHVYGYTF. The V and J genes are TRBV11-2 and TRBJ1-2; D ambiguous. V was cut by 5 bases and J by 4 bases, with 11 bases left in between. The V gene's germline CDR1 is SGHAT and CDR2 FQNNGV. The CDR3 has 13 amino acids.

The V gene is TRBV19, the J gene TRBJ2-1, with 7 bases lining up with TRBD1. Trimming took 6 bases from V and 1 from J; bases not matched to a gene: 9. CDR1 is LNHDA, CDR2 SQIVND, per germline (reference sequence). This CDR3 contains 16 residues. The CDR3 sequence: CASRSSTGMSYNEQFF. The DNA of the CDR3 is TGTGCCAGTAGATCCTCGACAGGGATGTCCTACAATGAGCAGTTCTTC.